This T cell receptor (beta chain) is from a study of blood T cell repertoires in COVID-19. Overall study: From the United States, Italy and Spain came samples of acute and convalescent COVID-19. From T cells, B-cell-depleted T cells, or PBMCs came the material, which was cDNA or gDNA.

In the original analysis: Nucleated cell number was recorded as an estimate derived from reference gene primer amplification. Libraries were prepared by immunoSEQ multiplex PCR; TCRdb keeps only in-frame clonotypes and omits some of them. V and J calls and clone size are those listed in that table; D and trimming were worked out from the DNA. Of about 170,000 clones in the sample, approximately 85% were seen once. This CDR3 spans 19 amino acids. CDR1 and CDR2 from the germline V gene are LGHDT and YNNKEL (reference sequence). V lost 5 bases to trimming and J lost 4 bases; unmatched junction nucleotides: 16.

This TCR was sampled from a man aged 55 to 70 who had recovered from COVID-19. The rearrangement links TRBV3-1 (or the pseudogene TRBV3-2) to TRBJ2-6, with TRBD1 matching 8 bases. Material for sequencing was peripheral blood. The CDR3 sequence is CASSNTPFGQGAGANVLTF. The CDR3 nucleotides read TGTGCCAGCAGCAACACCCCGTTCGGACAGGGTGCGGGGGCCAACGTCCTGACTTTC.